This record concerns one T cell receptor beta chain sequence. Authors' analysis steps: Amplification with reference gene primers provided the estimates of nucleated cell counts. Using immunoSEQ multiplex PCR, the repertoire was profiled, and TCRdb retains in-frame clones only, with some absent. The V and J calls and clone size were taken over from that table, and D and trimming were inferred from the DNA. The sample yields around 700,000 clones, 90% seen once. This sample is part of a study of blood T cell repertoires in COVID-19. Study as a whole: Sites across the United States, Italy and Spain contributed samples from acute and convalescent COVID-19. From T cells, B-cell-depleted T cells, or PBMCs came the material, which was cDNA or gDNA.

CDR1 and CDR2 (germline): SGHVS, FQNEAQ. CDR3 length equals 14 residues. V trimming: 5 bases; J trimming: 7 bases; junction bases outside the gene matches: 3. The sample was peripheral blood. The chain has TRBV7-8 and TRBJ2-2, with TRBD2 matching 11 bases. The sequence derives from a woman younger than 30 with acute or convalescent COVID-19. CDR3 protein: CASSRLAGFGELFF. The CDR3, as DNA: TGTGCCAGCAGCAGACTAGCGGGGTTCGGGGAGCTGTTTTTT.